These 21 T cell receptor beta chains came from one sample sequenced in a study of blood T cell repertoires in COVID-19 (TCRdb year 2020). Library preparation used the immunoSEQ multiplex PCR assay. TCRdb carries this immuneACCESS record with in-frame sequences only. Its versions omit some clonotypes, under half of them owing to an unresolved V gene in the studies checked, with the rest unexplained. The sample table records around 100,000 clones; 90% of these occur just once. The top ten hold 4.6% of the sample. Specimen: peripheral blood. Source of these receptors: a woman between 45 and 65 years old with acute or convalescent COVID-19.

J is TRBJ2-3 and V is TRBV4-3; D gene unclear. The germline V gene has CDR1 LGHNA and CDR2 YSLEER. The germline V and J ends were trimmed by 0 bases and 0 bases, with 4 bases remaining between them. The CDR3 covers 14 residues. The CDR3, as DNA: TGCGCCAGCAGCCAAGAGCAGAGCACAGATACGCAGTATTTT. Protein sequence: CASSQEQSTDTQYF.

This chain joins TRBV7-2 and TRBJ1-2; TRBD1 agrees at 7 bases. The CDR3 sequence is 15 residues long. J lost 3 bases, V lost 5 bases, and 9 bases had no gene match. The germline V gene encodes CDR1 SGHTA and CDR2 FQGNSA. The chain's CDR3 is CASSLDPTGDYGYTF. The CDR3 DNA reads TGTGCCAGCAGCCTCGATCCCACAGGGGACTATGGCTACACCTTC. Using reference TRBV7-2 and TRBJ1-2 for the parts outside the CDR3, the full variable domain is GAGVSQSPSNKVTEKGKDVELRCDPISGHTALYWYRQSLGQGLEFLIYFQGNSAPDKSGLPSDRFSAERTGGSVSTLTIQRTQQEDSAVYLCASSLDPTGDYGYTFGSGTRLTVV.

The chain has TRBV7-9 and TRBJ1-5; D is perhaps TRBD1 (5 bases). The CDR3 spans 14 residues. The V and J ends lost 5 bases and 0 bases respectively, with 8 bases between them. Germline-derived CDR1 and CDR2 are SEHNR and FQNEAQ (reference sequence). The CDR3 sequence is CASSQGASNQPQHF. In DNA form, the CDR3 reads TGTGCCAGCAGCCAAGGGGCTAGCAATCAGCCCCAGCATTTT.

The J gene is TRBJ2-5, the V gene TRBV29-1; a weak D match, TRBD1 (5 bases). V dropped 6 bases and J dropped 5 bases, with 16 bases sitting between them. CDR1 is SQVTM and CDR2 is ANQGSEA in the germline V gene. CDR3 length equals 13 residues. DNA for the CDR3: TGCAGCGTCACGCAGGGCCTCGGGGAGACCCAGTACTTC. It is translated as CSVTQGLGETQYF.

The chain employs TRBV19 and TRBJ2-7; 7 bases are shared with TRBD1. The junction had 4 bases not matched to a gene; V was cut back by 5 bases and J by 3 bases. Germline CDR1 is LNHDA and CDR2 is SQIVND (reference sequence). The CDR3 covers 13 residues. As DNA, the CDR3 is TGTGCCAGTAGTTACGGGACAGACTACGAGCAGTACTTC. It translates to CASSYGTDYEQYF. The whole variable domain, filled in from reference TRBV19 and TRBJ2-7, reads DGGITQSPKYLFRKEGQNVTLSCEQNLNHDAMYWYRQDPGQGLRLIYYSQIVNDFQKGDIAEGYSVSREKKESFPLTVTSAQKNPTAFYLCASSYGTDYEQYFGPGTRLTVT.

V and J are TRBV25-1 and TRBJ1-1; 9 bases fit TRBD1. J was trimmed by 8 bases and V by 4 bases; bases with no gene match: 8. Germline CDR1 and CDR2: MGHDK and SYGVNS. The CDR3 is 14 residues long. The DNA of the CDR3 is TGTGCCAGCAGTGTAAGACAGGGGGAGGCCGAAGCTTTCTTT. Its protein product is CASSVRQGEAEAFF.

This sequence joins TRBV24-1 and TRBJ1-1; D ambiguous. Trimming cost V 5 bases and J 5 bases, with 11 bases left between them. There are 13 residues in the CDR3. CDR1 is KGHDR, CDR2 SFDVKD, per germline. CDR3 region: CATSVPGGTEAFF. As DNA, the CDR3 is TGTGCCACCAGTGTACCGGGTGGGACTGAAGCTTTCTTT.

In its sample, this clone was seen once. The chain carries TRBV7-2 and TRBJ1-1, with 7 positions matching TRBD1. CDR1 and CDR2 (germline): SGHTA, FQGNSA. Trimming removed 5 bases from V and 0 bases from J; junction bases left unmatched: 15. CDR3 length equals 18 residues. CDR3 protein: CASSLRDSPSLMNTEAFF. In nucleotides, the CDR3 is TGTGCCAGCAGCCTCCGGGACAGTCCTTCCCTAATGAACACTGAAGCTTTCTTT.

V usage is TRBV27 and J usage is TRBJ2-7; 7 bases fit TRBD2. CDR1 MNHEY and CDR2 SMNVEV come from the germline V gene (reference sequence). The CDR3 runs 16 residues. V shed 5 bases and J 7 bases; nucleotides not matched to a gene: 17. In nucleotides, the CDR3 is TGTGCCAGCAGTCCAACCCGACTGGGTACGGGGGGTGAGCAGTACTTC. The encoded protein is CASSPTRLGTGGEQYF.

In this sample, this clone turned up once. The gene calls are TRBV2 and TRBJ2-2; 15 bases align to TRBD2. The junction had 8 bases not matched to a gene; V was cut back by 6 bases and J by 9 bases. From germline, CDR1 is SNHLY and CDR2 FYNNEI. The CDR3 covers 16 residues. The CDR3 DNA follows: TGTGCCAGCAGGCCCGGGACTAGCGGGGGGTTGTGGGAGCTGTTTTTT. Its protein product is CASRPGTSGGLWELFF.

The CDR3 sequence: CASSSSLRTGRSNEKLFF. CDR3 nucleotide sequence: TGTGCCAGCAGTTCTTCCCTGAGGACAGGGAGGTCTAATGAAAAACTGTTTTTT. V and J are TRBV28 and TRBJ1-4; 8 bases are a match to TRBD1. Per the germline V gene, CDR1 is MDHEN and CDR2 is SYDVKM. Germline trimming cut 4 bases from V and 3 bases from J; bases unmatched to any gene: 13. This CDR3 contains 18 residues.

The chain carries TRBV5-4 and TRBJ2-2, with TRBD2 matching over 10 bases. Germline CDR1 reads SGHNT; CDR2 reads YYREEE (reference sequence). The CDR3 contains 16 residues. V lost 3 bases and J lost 2; bases outside the gene matches: 4. The CDR3 DNA sequence: TGTGCCAGCAGCTGGTCTAGCGGGGGAAACACCGGGGAGCTGTTTTTT. Its protein product is CASSWSSGGNTGELFF.

The J gene is TRBJ2-3, the V gene TRBV7-2; D gene uncertain. CDR1 is SGHTA, CDR2 FQGNSA, per germline. V was pared by 5 bases and J by 4 bases, with 7 bases between. The length of the CDR3 is 12 residues. The CDR3 region is CASSPRSDTQYF. Here the CDR3 DNA reads TGTGCCAGCAGCCCGCGGTCAGATACGCAGTATTTT.

The chain has TRBV9 and TRBJ1-2, with D perhaps TRBD1 (5 bases). The CDR3 runs 16 residues. V lost 4 bases to trimming and J lost 0 bases, with 16 bases between them. Germline CDR1 SGDLS, CDR2 YYNGEE. The CDR3 sequence is CASSTGGGLANYGYTF. The CDR3 bases are TGTGCCAGCAGCACCGGGGGGGGACTAGCTAACTATGGCTACACCTTC.

CDR3 region: CASSRDRGYYGYTF. CDR3 nucleotide sequence: TGTGCCAGCAGCCGGGACAGGGGCTACTATGGCTACACCTTC. This sequence joins TRBV5-5 and TRBJ1-2; 10 bases map to TRBD1. V shed 4 bases, J shed 3 bases, and the junction held 3 bases outside the gene matches. The germline V gene has CDR1 SGHKS and CDR2 YYEKEE (reference sequence). This CDR3 contains 14 residues.

V usage is TRBV6-5 and J usage is TRBJ1-1; TRBD1 agrees at 9 bases. This CDR3 spans 14 amino acids. CDR1 MNHEY and CDR2 SVGAGI come from the germline V gene. V shed 2 bases, J shed 5 bases, and the junction held 3 bases outside the gene matches. The CDR3 spells CASSYGTGITEAFF. The CDR3 DNA follows: TGTGCCAGCAGTTACGGGACAGGGATTACTGAAGCTTTCTTT.

This chain joins TRBV7-8 and TRBJ1-4, with 8 bases fitting TRBD1. CDR1 and CDR2 (germline): SGHVS, FQNEAQ. The CDR3 is 19 amino acids. The ends lost 2 bases at V and 8 bases at J; junction bases unmatched: 19. The CDR3 sequence is CASSLISQQGAGSREKLFF. CDR3 nucleotides: TGTGCCAGCAGCTTAATAAGTCAGCAGGGGGCGGGGAGTAGGGAAAAACTGTTTTTT.

The J gene is TRBJ1-1, the V gene TRBV5-1, with 7 positions matching TRBD1. This CDR3 is 14 amino acids long. CDR1 and CDR2 from the germline V gene are SGHRS and YFSETQ. V shed 4 bases and J 2 bases; nucleotides not matched to a gene: 5. The CDR3: CASSPWTGNTEAFF. The CDR3 coding sequence is TGCGCCAGCAGCCCGTGGACAGGTAACACTGAAGCTTTCTTT.

J is TRBJ1-1 and V is TRBV6-2 or TRBV6-3; D may be TRBD1 (6 bases). V lost 4 bases and J lost 2, with 14 bases in between. The germline CDR1 and CDR2 sequences are MNHEY and SVGEGT. This CDR3 region has 15 residues. This CDR3 is CASSSRPQGNTEAFF. The CDR3 DNA reads as TGTGCCAGCAGTTCGCGCCCACAGGGAAACACTGAAGCTTTCTTT.

V usage is TRBV7-2 and J usage is TRBJ2-3, with 7 bases lining up with TRBD1. Germline CDR1 and CDR2: SGHTA and FQGNSA. The CDR3 spans 16 residues. The V and J ends lost 5 bases and 2 bases, in that order; junction bases with no gene match: 10. CDR3 in amino acids: CASSPDRVSVTDTQYF. The CDR3 DNA is TGTGCCAGCAGCCCCGACAGGGTTTCCGTCACAGATACGCAGTATTTT.

J is TRBJ1-2 and V is TRBV6-5; D may be TRBD1 (6 bases). This CDR3 has 14 residues. The germline CDR1 and CDR2 sequences are MNHEY and SVGAGI. The germline V and J ends were trimmed by 0 bases and 4 bases, with 9 bases remaining between them. This chain's CDR3 is CASSYSYRAYGYTF. The DNA for the CDR3 is TGTGCCAGCAGTTACTCGTACAGGGCCTATGGCTACACCTTC.